The clone carrying this TCR beta chain was counted a few times. What it recognizes is unknown. This entry comes from a study of blood T cells in healthy people across ages. Study background: About one barcoded beta molecule per two T cells was captured by template switching.

Together with a sample-barcoded 5' primer, a J-beta primer mix was included in a second PCR lasting 7 to 11 cycles. MiXCR, run by TCRdb on the 5' RACE reads, gives a single entry per CDR3 protein. The sample carries hundreds of thousands of distinct CDR3 sequences, around 41% recorded once. Study findings and constraints: It was held that the diversity estimates obtained from one million T cells were underestimates.

Drawn from each donor were approximately 9.5 milliliters of peripheral blood. V dropped 1 base and J dropped 4 bases, with 10 bases sitting between them. Germline values: CDR1 LGHDT, CDR2 YNNKEL (reference sequence). The CDR3 spans 14 residues. The genes are TRBV3-1 and TRBJ1-2, with D unresolved. This clonotype was obtained from a man older than 75 in good health. The sample taken for sequencing was blood. In nucleotides, the CDR3 is TGTGCCAGCAGCCAAGTAGGGCTGGTCTATGGCTACACCTTC. It yields the protein CASSQVGLVYGYTF.